The 26 T cell receptor beta chains reported below all come from one sample, sequenced in a study of cytomegalovirus exposure and HLA in healthy donors. A multiplex PCR was run with 60 Vbeta primers and 13 Jbeta primers. The protocol was immunoSEQ multiplex PCR, while the TCRdb copy is restricted to in-frame clones and leaves out a portion. The data show 100,000 to 150,000 clones, roughly 68% seen once. Sample: PBMCs. The receptors here all came from a woman aged 45-60 years in good health and CMV-seropositive.

J is TRBJ2-7 and V is TRBV7-6; the match to TRBD1 covers 7 bases. The germline V gene has CDR1 SGHVS and CDR2 FNYEAQ. V lost 5 bases, J lost 1 base, and 5 bases stayed unmatched. The CDR3 spans 14 residues. The CDR3 protein is CASSLGTASYEQYF. In DNA, the CDR3 is TGTGCCAGCAGCCTGGGGACAGCTTCCTACGAGCAGTACTTC.

The chain uses TRBV27 and TRBJ2-1; 8 nucleotides agree with TRBD1. The trim removed 7 bases at V and 4 bases at J, leaving 6 bases unmatched. This CDR3 comprises 14 residues. Germline loops: CDR1 MNHEY, CDR2 SMNVEV (reference sequence). CDR3 region: CASTRQGNYNEQFF. The CDR3 DNA follows: TGTGCCAGCACCCGACAGGGGAATTACAATGAGCAGTTCTTC.

This clone has only one observation. The V gene is TRBV5-6, the J gene TRBJ1-6; no reliable D call. This CDR3 has 15 residues. Germline CDR1 is SGHDT and CDR2 is YYEEEE. The ends were cut back, 4 bases at V and 0 bases at J, with 8 bases in the middle. The CDR3 DNA follows: TGTGCCAGCAGCCCCCGGAGCTCCTATAATTCACCCCTCCACTTT. It encodes CASSPRSSYNSPLHF.

This CDR3 is CATSRGTVGQDEQYF. The CDR3 DNA is TGTGCCACCAGCAGAGGGACAGTGGGACAGGACGAGCAGTACTTC. J is TRBJ2-7 and V is TRBV15, with 8 bases lining up with TRBD1. V was clipped by 1 base and J by 5 bases; unmatched bases: 7. This CDR3 has 15 residues. The germline CDR1 and CDR2 sequences are LNHNV and YYDKDF (reference sequence).

This chain links TRBV5-6 with TRBJ2-5, with 8 nucleotides matching TRBD1. The J call is uncertain, as TRBJ2-7 better fits the DNA end. CDR3 length equals 13 residues. Germline CDR1 SGHDT, CDR2 YYEEEE. This CDR3 is CASSGRTGFEQYF. The CDR3 bases are TGTGCCAGCAGCGGAAGGACAGGGTTCGAGCAGTACTTC.

The chain carries TRBV2 and TRBJ2-2; 10 nucleotides line up with TRBD1. Germline lookup yields CDR1 SNHLY and CDR2 FYNNEI. This CDR3 is built from 18 residues. With V trimmed by 6 bases and J by 6 bases, 16 bases remained unmatched. CDR3 region: CASRPGTGVKGGPGELFF. In DNA form, the CDR3 reads TGTGCCAGCAGACCCGGGACAGGGGTAAAGGGAGGACCCGGGGAGCTGTTTTTT.

The chain links TRBV30 to TRBJ1-2; tentative D call: TRBD1 (5 bases). The CDR3 spans 13 residues. Trimming removed 3 bases from V and 3 bases from J, with 11 bases in between. Germline V gene data show CDR1 as GTSNPN and CDR2 as SVGIG (reference sequence). DNA of the CDR3: TGTGCCTGGAGAGACAGTTACGACTATGGCTACACCTTC. This codes for CAWRDSYDYGYTF.

The chain carries TRBV29-1 and TRBJ1-4; TRBD1 might be the D (5 bases). CDR3 size: 15 residues. Germline V CDR1 and CDR2: SQVTM, ANQGSEA. V dropped 4 bases and J dropped 7 bases, with 19 bases sitting between them. The CDR3 spells CSVARAGEGSEKLFF. Written as DNA, the CDR3 is TGCAGCGTTGCACGAGCGGGGGAAGGGTCTGAAAAACTGTTTTTT.

The rearrangement uses TRBV6-1 and TRBJ1-5; possibly TRBD1 for D (6 bases). Germline CDR1 reads MNHNS; CDR2 reads SASEGT. The CDR3 has 16 amino acids. Between the trimmed V and J ends, which lost 2 bases and 2 bases, there was a span of 13 bases. The DNA of the CDR3 is TGTGCCAGCAGTGAAATGGCGGGGGCTGGCAATCAGCCCCAGCATTTT. It specifies CASSEMAGAGNQPQHF.

This clone came up a few times. In the same sample, other DNA sequences code for this CDR3. The chain joins TRBV28 to TRBJ2-7, with a tentative D call TRBD1 (5 bases). V lost 7 bases and J 2 bases, leaving 9 bases between the germline ends. This CDR3 spans 12 amino acids. CDR1 is MDHEN, CDR2 SYDVKM, per germline. CDR3 bases: TGTGCCAGCACGGCAGGGACCTACGAGCAGTACTTC. Its protein product is CASTAGTYEQYF.

The chain combines TRBV19 with TRBJ1-1; D is perhaps TRBD1 (6 bases). CDR1 is LNHDA and CDR2 is SQIVND in the germline V gene (reference sequence). The CDR3 is 18 amino acids. V lost 0 bases and J 0 bases, leaving 17 bases between the germline ends. The CDR3 is CASSIDRWRGTMNTEAFF. The CDR3 bases are TGTGCCAGTAGTATAGATCGTTGGAGGGGGACTATGAACACTGAAGCTTTCTTT.

The rearrangement uses TRBV10-1 and TRBJ2-1; 10 bases align to TRBD2. CDR1 and CDR2 from the germline V gene are WNHNN and SYGVQD (reference sequence). The length of the CDR3 is 13 residues. V was pared by 3 bases and J by 11 bases, with 4 bases of the junction left unmatched. The CDR3 loop reads CASSEASGGKQFF. The CDR3, as DNA: TGCGCCAGCAGTGAAGCTAGCGGGGGAAAGCAGTTCTTC.

The rearrangement links TRBV5-6 to TRBJ1-5; D is unresolved. This CDR3 is built from 13 residues. Germline CDR1 and CDR2: SGHDT and YYEEEE. The V and J ends lost 0 bases and 5 bases respectively, with 6 bases between them. CDR3 in DNA: TGTGCCAGCAGCTTGGGCGGAGATCAGCCCCAGCATTTT. Residues: CASSLGGDQPQHF.

V and J are TRBV27 and TRBJ2-2; D is possibly TRBD1 (5 bases). The CDR3 is 14 amino acids. Trimming stripped 6 bases from V and 0 bases from J, with 8 bases between. The germline gives CDR1 MNHEY, CDR2 SMNVEV (reference sequence). CDR3 nucleotide sequence: TGTGCCAGCAGAAGGGGAACGAACACCGGGGAGCTGTTTTTT. Encoded protein: CASRRGTNTGELFF.

The chain has TRBV4-3 and TRBJ2-3; the D gene is possibly TRBD1 (5 bases). Trimming left V 0 bases short and J 2 bases short, with 24 bases between. Germline assignment: CDR1 LGHNA and CDR2 YSLEER. The CDR3 runs 20 residues. CDR3: CASSQELPWAGQVDTDTQYF. The DNA of the CDR3 is TGCGCCAGCAGCCAAGAACTGCCTTGGGCAGGGCAGGTTGACACAGATACGCAGTATTTT.

V is TRBV7-8 and J is TRBJ1-2, with a possible D match to TRBD1 (5 bases). Germline CDR1 reads SGHVS; CDR2 reads FQNEAQ. V lost 5 bases, J lost 3 bases, and 13 bases lay in between. The CDR3 covers 14 residues. CDR3 DNA sequence: TGTGCCAGCAGCGAGAGGGAGGGGTACTATGGCTACACCTTC. Its translation: CASSEREGYYGYTF.

This rearrangement joins TRBV19 to TRBJ2-6; TRBD2 matches 10 bases. CDR3 length: 15 amino acids. Germline V CDR1 and CDR2: LNHDA, SQIVND (reference sequence). With V trimmed by 11 bases and J by 0 bases, 4 bases remained unmatched. The DNA for the CDR3 is TGTGCCGGTATAGCGGGGGGCTCTGGGGCCAACGTCCTGACTTTC. Translation gives CAGIAGGSGANVLTF.

The chain has TRBV5-1 and TRBJ2-5; TRBD2 aligns across 12 bases. Germline V gene sequence: CDR1 SGHRS, CDR2 YFSETQ. The CDR3 totals 16 residues. V was clipped by 4 bases and J by 4 bases; unmatched bases: 8. CDR3 sequence reads: CASSRGASGGAETQYF. The CDR3 DNA sequence: TGCGCCAGCAGCCGCGGGGCTAGCGGGGGGGCAGAGACCCAGTACTTC.

J is TRBJ1-2 and V is TRBV6-5; no clear D gene. V was shortened by 7 bases and J by 4 bases, with 10 bases between the two germline ends. Germline CDR1 and CDR2: MNHEY and SVGAGI. This CDR3 is 12 amino acids long. This CDR3 is CASTGSGYGYTF. CDR3 in DNA: TGTGCCAGCACCGGGTCGGGCTATGGCTACACCTTC.

The rearrangement joins TRBV28 to TRBJ1-2; 7 nucleotides align to TRBD1. The CDR3 runs to 18 residues. CDR1 and CDR2 from the germline V gene are MDHEN and SYDVKM. The trim removed 3 bases at V and 2 bases at J, leaving 15 bases unmatched. DNA of the CDR3: TGTGCCAGCAGTTTGCACTACCAATCGGGACAGCCCAACTATGGCTACACCTTC. Amino acids: CASSLHYQSGQPNYGYTF.

This clone occurred once. The chain employs TRBV7-8 and TRBJ1-5; 7 nucleotides align to TRBD1. In germline, CDR1 is SGHVS, CDR2 FQNEAQ. The J segment lost 0 bases and the V segment lost 4 bases, leaving 6 bases of the junction unmatched. This CDR3 has 16 residues. CDR3 amino acids: CASSSLGTASNQPQHF. CDR3 nucleotides: TGTGCCAGCAGCTCACTCGGGACAGCTAGCAATCAGCCCCAGCATTTT.

V usage is TRBV29-1 and J usage is TRBJ2-5, with D possibly being TRBD1 (6 bases). Germline CDR1 reads SQVTM; CDR2 reads ANQGSEA. Trimming pared 4 bases from V and 2 bases from J, leaving 8 bases between. This CDR3 region has 12 residues. In nucleotides, the CDR3 is TGCAGCGTTGGGACAGATCAAGAGACCCAGTACTTC. This gives the protein CSVGTDQETQYF.

A few counts support this clone. This chain uses TRBV6-1 with TRBJ2-5, with D perhaps TRBD2 (6 bases). The CDR3 is made up of 11 amino acids. The germline V and J ends were trimmed by 5 bases and 7 bases, with 8 bases remaining between them. Germline V gene data show CDR1 as MNHNS and CDR2 as SASEGT. The CDR3 is CASSPGGTQYF. DNA for the CDR3: TGTGCCAGCAGTCCCGGGGGGACCCAGTACTTC.

The chain links TRBV10-2 to TRBJ2-7, with D tentatively TRBD2 (7 bases). This CDR3 is built from 15 residues. Trimming pared 2 bases from V and 6 bases from J, leaving 17 bases between. Per the germline V gene, CDR1 is WSHSY and CDR2 is SAAADI. CDR3 region: CASSEPARGQAEQYF. CDR3 in DNA: TGCGCCAGCAGTGAGCCGGCGCGGGGGCAGGCCGAGCAGTACTTC.

This chain links TRBV5-6 with TRBJ2-5; TRBD1 aligns across 8 bases. Germline values: CDR1 SGHDT, CDR2 YYEEEE. This CDR3 is 13 amino acids long. V trimming: 4 bases; J trimming: 4 bases; junction bases outside the gene matches: 3. DNA of the CDR3: TGTGCCAGCAGCGAGACAGGGGTAGAGACCCAGTACTTC. Translated: CASSETGVETQYF.

The chain is built from TRBV10-3 and TRBJ2-4; D is perhaps TRBD1 (6 bases). V lost 0 bases and J lost 4, with 16 bases in between. This CDR3 has 17 residues. Germline loops: CDR1 ENHRY, CDR2 SYGVKD. CDR3 amino acids: CAISESIFGGSKNIQYF. Here the CDR3 DNA reads TGTGCCATCAGTGAGTCGATCTTTGGGGGCTCAAAAAACATTCAGTACTTC.